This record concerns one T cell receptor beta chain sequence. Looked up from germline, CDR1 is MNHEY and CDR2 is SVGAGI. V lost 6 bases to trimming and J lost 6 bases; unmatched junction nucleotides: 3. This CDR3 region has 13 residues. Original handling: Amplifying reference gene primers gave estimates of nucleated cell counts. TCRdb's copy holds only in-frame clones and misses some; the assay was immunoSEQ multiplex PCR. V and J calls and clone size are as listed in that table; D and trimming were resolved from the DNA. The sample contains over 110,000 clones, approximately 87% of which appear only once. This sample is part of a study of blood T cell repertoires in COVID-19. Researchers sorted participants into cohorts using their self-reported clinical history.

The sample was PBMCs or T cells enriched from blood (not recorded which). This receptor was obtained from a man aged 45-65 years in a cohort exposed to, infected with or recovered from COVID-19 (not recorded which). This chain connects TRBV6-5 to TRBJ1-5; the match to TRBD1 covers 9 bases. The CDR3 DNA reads TGTGCCAGCAGGGGACAGGGTAGTCAGCCCCAGCATTTT. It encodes CASRGQGSQPQHF.